This entry lists 24 T cell receptor beta chains sequenced from one sample in a study of CD8+ T cells in alopecia areata. Following RNA extraction, reverse transcription yielded cDNA that acted as the sequencing template. Sequencing was performed with immunoSEQ multiplex PCR; in TCRdb, only in-frame clones are kept and a portion is missing. The table has roughly 11,000 clones, approximately 60% seen once. Alopecia areata patients had lesional scalp punch biopsies and peripheral blood taken from them. Sequenced material: skin. The origin of the receptors is a human donor with alopecia areata.

This clone was detected once. The V gene is TRBV15, the J gene TRBJ2-6; no clear D. The CDR3 is 15 residues long. V was pared by 7 bases and J by 0 bases, with 10 bases between. CDR1 LNHNV and CDR2 YYDKDF come from the germline V gene (reference sequence). The CDR3 sequence is CATTLSVSGANVLTF. The CDR3 DNA reads TGTGCCACCACCCTGAGCGTCTCTGGGGCCAACGTCCTGACTTTC. The full variable domain, rest sourced from reference TRBV15 and TRBJ2-6, is DAMVIQNPRYQVTQFGKPVTLSCSQTLNHNVMYWYQQKSSQAPKLLFHYYDKDFNNEADTPDNFQSRRPNTSFCFLDIRSPGLGDTAMYLCATTLSVSGANVLTFGAGSRLTVL.

V and J are TRBV6-4 and TRBJ2-3; tentatively, D is TRBD2 (7 bases). The V gene's germline CDR1 is MRHNA and CDR2 SNTAGT. Trimming removed 4 bases from V and 6 bases from J, with 14 bases in between. CDR3 length: 14 residues. CDR3 region: CASSAGGRRDTQYF. The CDR3 bases are TGTGCCAGCAGTGCGGGGGGCAGGCGTGATACGCAGTATTTT.

This clone was detected a few times. The V and J genes are TRBV6-6 and TRBJ2-7, with 11 nucleotides matching TRBD1. The CDR3 covers 14 residues. CDR1 is MNHNY and CDR2 is SVGAGI in the germline V gene (reference sequence). V lost 4 bases and J lost 6; bases outside the gene matches: 5. CDR3 nucleotide sequence: TGTGCCAGCAGTTCTTCCGGGACAGGGGGCGAGCAGTACTTC. Protein product: CASSSSGTGGEQYF.

CDR3 loop: CSVAVFSYEQYF. CDR3 nucleotide sequence: TGCAGCGTTGCAGTTTTCTCCTACGAGCAGTACTTC. The chain employs TRBV29-1 and TRBJ2-7; D gene unclear. CDR1 SQVTM and CDR2 ANQGSEA come from the germline V gene. V was shortened by 4 bases and J by 0 bases, with 7 bases between the two germline ends. The length of the CDR3 is 12 residues.

The chain recombines TRBV18 with TRBJ2-1; 7 nucleotides line up with TRBD1. The trim removed 3 bases at V and 9 bases at J, leaving 8 bases unmatched. Germline V gives CDR1 KGHSH, CDR2 LQKENI. The CDR3 contains 14 residues. The CDR3 loop reads CASSPRDRTGEQFF. The CDR3, as DNA: TGTGCCAGCTCACCTAGGGACAGAACGGGTGAGCAGTTCTTC. Full variable domain (outside the CDR3, taken from reference TRBV18 and TRBJ2-1): NAGVMQNPRHLVRRRGQEARLRCSPMKGHSHVYWYRQLPEEGLKFMVYLQKENIIDESGMPKERFSAEFPKEGPSILRIQQVVRGDSAAYFCASSPRDRTGEQFFGPGTRLTVL.

J is TRBJ2-1 and V is TRBV10-3; tentative D call: TRBD1 (6 bases). The CDR3 is 11 amino acids. The V end lost 8 bases, the J end lost 7 bases, and 9 bases lay between the germline ends. CDR1 is ENHRY, CDR2 SYGVKD, per germline. CDR3 region: CAIGTLNEQFF. The CDR3 nucleotides read TGTGCCATCGGGACATTGAATGAGCAGTTCTTC.

The chain is built from TRBV6-1 and TRBJ1-2, with a possible D match to TRBD1 (6 bases). CDR1 is MNHNS and CDR2 is SASEGT in the germline V gene. V was shortened by 9 bases and J by 8 bases, with 13 bases between the two germline ends. The CDR3 contains 11 residues. The CDR3 DNA sequence: TGTGCCAGTGATCAGGGGATCGGCTACACCTTC. The encoded protein is CASDQGIGYTF.

This clone was observed a few times. The CDR3 nucleotides are TGTGCCGTTGCACCTGCAACTAATGAAAAACTGTTTTTT. As protein: CAVAPATNEKLFF. The V and J genes are TRBV6-5 and TRBJ1-4; no definite D call. Germline V gene lookup returns CDR1 MNHEY and CDR2 SVGAGI. The length of the CDR3 is 13 residues. V dropped 11 bases and J dropped 0 bases, with 10 bases sitting between them.

V and J are TRBV30 and TRBJ1-5, with no clear D. This CDR3 is 14 amino acids long. Germline CDR1 and CDR2: GTSNPN and SVGIG (reference sequence). The V end was cut by 0 bases, the J end by 11 bases, with 17 bases between. The CDR3 DNA reads as TGTGCCTGGAGTGTAGGGTCCCCGGGGAGGGCCCAGCATTTT. Residues: CAWSVGSPGRAQHF.

Relative to its sample, this clone is medium-sized. The V and J genes are TRBV7-2 and TRBJ1-5, with no clear D. The CDR3 extends over 14 amino acids. Deletions cut 0 bases from V and 5 bases from J, with 8 bases between. Germline V CDR1 and CDR2: SGHTA, FQGNSA. The CDR3 loop is CASSLADLHQPQHF. The CDR3 bases are TGTGCCAGCAGCTTAGCTGATCTGCATCAGCCCCAGCATTTT.

The chain couples TRBV6-1 to TRBJ2-1; D is unclear. Germline values: CDR1 MNHNS, CDR2 SASEGT. The CDR3 spans 11 residues. Trimming stripped 4 bases from V and 10 bases from J, with 8 bases between. The CDR3 reads CASSAFGEQFF. The DNA for the CDR3 is TGTGCCAGCAGTGCCTTCGGGGAGCAGTTCTTC.

The chain couples TRBV4-3 to TRBJ2-3, with unresolved D. The ends were cut back, 3 bases at V and 2 bases at J, with 6 bases in the middle. This CDR3 has 13 residues. Germline V gene lookup returns CDR1 LGHNA and CDR2 YSLEER. CDR3 DNA sequence: TGCGCCAGCAGCCAGACTTACACAGATACGCAGTATTTT. Amino acids: CASSQTYTDTQYF.

This clone appeared a few times. The J gene is TRBJ2-3, the V gene TRBV28, with D uncertain. CDR1 is MDHEN and CDR2 is SYDVKM in the germline V gene. V was trimmed by 6 bases and J by 3 bases, leaving 7 bases between them. CDR3 length equals 12 residues. Here the CDR3 DNA reads TGTGCCAGCAGAATAGGTACAGATACGCAGTATTTT. Amino acids: CASRIGTDTQYF. Together with reference TRBV28 and TRBJ2-3, the CDR3 gives the full variable domain: DVKVTQSSRYLVKRTGEKVFLECVQDMDHENMFWYRQDPGLGLRLIYFSYDVKMKEKGDIPEGYSVSREKKERFSLILESASTNQTSMYLCASRIGTDTQYFGPGTRLTVL.

This clone has just one count. The chain joins TRBV29-1 to TRBJ2-3, with 11 bases fitting TRBD2. The germline gives CDR1 SQVTM, CDR2 ANQGSEA. Losses at the gene ends were 7 bases for V and 4 bases for J; bases not matched to a gene: 16. CDR3 size: 17 residues. The CDR3 loop reads CSADSSGGPDPPDTQYF. The CDR3 DNA follows: TGCAGCGCCGACTCTAGCGGGGGGCCCGACCCCCCAGATACGCAGTATTTT.

The chain joins TRBV7-8 to TRBJ2-3; D is undetermined. This CDR3 has 14 amino acids. The germline CDR1 and CDR2 sequences are SGHVS and FQNEAQ. Trimming took off 5 bases at V and 0 bases at J, with 9 bases between the two ends. The CDR3 loop reads CASSPGYSTDTQYF. DNA of the CDR3: TGTGCCAGCAGCCCCGGGTATAGCACAGATACGCAGTATTTT.

This chain links TRBV6-5 with TRBJ2-7, with 10 bases identical to TRBD1. The CDR3 runs to 14 residues. The V gene end was trimmed by 6 bases and the J gene end by 2 bases; junction bases not matched to a gene: 4. Germline assignment: CDR1 MNHEY and CDR2 SVGAGI. In DNA form, the CDR3 reads TGTGCCAGCAGCGCCGGGACAGGGGCCTACGAGCAGTACTTC. This codes for CASSAGTGAYEQYF.

This chain links TRBV27 with TRBJ1-1; TRBD1 might be the D (5 bases). Trimming took off 3 bases at V and 3 bases at J, with 14 bases between the two ends. Germline V gene data show CDR1 as MNHEY and CDR2 as SMNVEV (reference sequence). CDR3 length equals 15 residues. DNA for the CDR3: TGTGCCAGCAGTTTGGTCCGGAGGGGACACACTGAAGCTTTCTTT. Translated, it gives CASSLVRRGHTEAFF.

This clone was observed once. The chain couples TRBV18 to TRBJ2-3; 9 bases are a match to TRBD1. Germline V gives CDR1 KGHSH, CDR2 LQKENI. The CDR3 runs to 16 residues. The ends lost 2 bases at V and 4 bases at J; junction bases unmatched: 7. The CDR3 loop reads CASSPVGQGVSDTQYF. The CDR3 nucleotides are TGTGCCAGCTCACCAGTGGGACAGGGAGTATCAGATACGCAGTATTTT.

The V and J genes are TRBV5-6 and TRBJ2-1; D gene ambiguous. This CDR3 is 14 amino acids long. CDR1 is SGHDT, CDR2 YYEEEE, per germline. Trimming pared 0 bases from V and 0 bases from J, leaving 4 bases between. CDR3 sequence (DNA): TGTGCCAGCAGCTTGGTCTCCTCCTACAATGAGCAGTTCTTC. This gives the protein CASSLVSSYNEQFF.

The chain carries TRBV6-1 and TRBJ1-1; the D gene is possibly TRBD1 (5 bases). V dropped 1 base and J dropped 2 bases, with 11 bases sitting between them. Germline V lookup: CDR1 MNHNS, CDR2 SASEGT. The CDR3 consists of 15 residues. The DNA of the CDR3 is TGTGCCAGCAGTGAAGAAGAGGGGTCCAACACTGAAGCTTTCTTT. Its protein is CASSEEEGSNTEAFF.

This clone was found a few times. The chain carries TRBV6-6 and TRBJ2-1; 9 bases align to TRBD2. The CDR3 loop spans 16 amino acids. V lost 0 bases to trimming and J lost 9 bases; unmatched junction nucleotides: 9. The germline gives CDR1 MNHNY, CDR2 SVGAGI (reference sequence). CDR3 residues: CASSYSTAGGRGEQFF. The CDR3 bases are TGTGCCAGCAGTTACTCGACTGCGGGGGGGCGGGGTGAGCAGTTCTTC.

The gene calls are TRBV7-8 and TRBJ1-1; D is unclear. The CDR3 extends over 14 amino acids. The V gene lost 3 bases and the J gene lost 0 bases, with 8 bases spanning the gap. Germline loops: CDR1 SGHVS, CDR2 FQNEAQ. CDR3 sequence (DNA): TGTGCCAGCAGCTTGGACTCGGTGAACACTGAAGCTTTCTTT. Translating it yields CASSLDSVNTEAFF.

The J gene is TRBJ2-2, the V gene TRBV2; the match to TRBD1 covers 10 bases. Germline CDR1 reads SNHLY; CDR2 reads FYNNEI. The CDR3 length is 15 residues. With V trimmed by 3 bases and J by 5 bases, 3 bases remained unmatched. The CDR3 nucleotides read TGTGCCAGCAGTGATCGGGGACAGGGGACCGGGGAGCTGTTTTTT. This translates into CASSDRGQGTGELFF.

The V call is TRBV7-2, the J call TRBJ1-2, with 10 bases identical to TRBD1. The germline CDR1 and CDR2 sequences are SGHTA and FQGNSA. The V segment lost 4 bases and the J segment 6 bases; nucleotides outside the gene matches: 8. The CDR3 covers 15 residues. CDR3 nucleotides: TGTGCCAGCAGCTCTCGCCCGGGACAGGGGAATGGCTACACCTTC. It specifies CASSSRPGQGNGYTF.